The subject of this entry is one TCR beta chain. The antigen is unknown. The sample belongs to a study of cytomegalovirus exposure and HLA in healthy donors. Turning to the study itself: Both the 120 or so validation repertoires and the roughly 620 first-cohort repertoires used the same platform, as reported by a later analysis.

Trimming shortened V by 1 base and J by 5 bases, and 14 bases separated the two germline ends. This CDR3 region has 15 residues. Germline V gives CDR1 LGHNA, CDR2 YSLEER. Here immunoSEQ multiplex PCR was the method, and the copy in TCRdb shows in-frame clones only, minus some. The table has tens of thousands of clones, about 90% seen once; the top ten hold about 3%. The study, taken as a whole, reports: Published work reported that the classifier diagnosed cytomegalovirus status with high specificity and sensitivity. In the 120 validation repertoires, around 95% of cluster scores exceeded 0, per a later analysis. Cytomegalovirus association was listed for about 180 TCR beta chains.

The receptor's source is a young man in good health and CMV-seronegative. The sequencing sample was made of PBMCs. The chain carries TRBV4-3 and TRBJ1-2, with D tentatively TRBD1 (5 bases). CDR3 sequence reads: CASSQVGQHSYGYTF. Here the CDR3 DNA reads TGCGCCAGCAGCCAAGTGGGGCAACACTCATATGGCTACACCTTC.